This entry concerns a single T cell receptor (beta chain). This record comes from a study of control samples from healthy donors and cancer patients. From germline, CDR1 is KGHSH and CDR2 LQKENI. The trim removed 6 bases at V and 0 bases at J, leaving 10 bases unmatched. The CDR3 has 17 amino acids. Profiling relied on immunoSEQ multiplex PCR, and the TCRdb table lists in-frame clones only, not all of them. The table lists approximately 26,000 clones, just over 90% of them singletons. This receptor was taken from a man between 45 and 60 years old with lung cancer. Source material: PBMCs. The chain carries TRBV18 and TRBJ1-4; 7 positions match TRBD1. CDR3 protein: CASSLGQIPTTNEKLFF. DNA of the CDR3: TGTGCCAGCTCCCTGGGACAGATCCCGACAACTAATGAAAAACTGTTTTTT.